Following are 18 T cell receptor beta chains from one sample sequenced in a study of blood T cells in healthy people across ages. Then a second PCR, running about 6 to 12 cycles, was carried out with a sample-barcoded 5' primer and a J-beta primer mix. TCRdb called the 5' RACE reads again in MiXCR, with one record for every CDR3 protein. This sample has approximately 350,000 distinct CDR3 sequences; 45% to 60% occur once, and the top ten carry 51%. Sample: blood. These TCRs come from a man aged 60-69 years in good health.

This clonotype was seen a few times. The rearrangement uses TRBV29-1 and TRBJ1-2; D is unclear. V lost 2 bases, J lost 4 bases, and 14 bases lay in between. The CDR3 has 14 residues. CDR1 SQVTM and CDR2 ANQGSEA come from the germline V gene. CDR3 in DNA: TGCAGCGTTGAATTGGACGGAGCTATCTATGGCTACACCTTC. It translates to CSVELDGAIYGYTF.

This clonotype occurred a few times. Here the CDR3 DNA reads TGTGCCAGCAGTCCCGGGACAGGATTCTTCTACGAGCAGTACTTC. It specifies CASSPGTGFFYEQYF. V gene TRBV28 combines with J gene TRBJ2-7, with 8 bases lining up with TRBD1. CDR1 MDHEN and CDR2 SYDVKM come from the germline V gene. The CDR3 is 15 residues long. Trimming cost V 5 bases and J 3 bases; bases outside gene matches: 9.

The gene calls are TRBV28 and TRBJ2-3, with 9 bases aligning to TRBD1. This CDR3 has 15 amino acids. The V gene end was trimmed by 6 bases and the J gene end by 1 base; junction bases not matched to a gene: 5. CDR1 is MDHEN, CDR2 SYDVKM, per germline. CDR3 protein: CASRNRGPGTDTQYF. Written as DNA, the CDR3 is TGTGCCAGCAGAAACAGGGGGCCAGGCACAGATACGCAGTATTTT.

This sequence joins TRBV5-1 and TRBJ2-1, with no clear D. Trimming shortened V by 0 bases and J by 4 bases, and 14 bases separated the two germline ends. The germline V gene has CDR1 SGHRS and CDR2 YFSETQ. CDR3 length: 16 residues. The CDR3 DNA reads as TGCGCCAGCAGCTTGGCCGGACCAACCCAATACAATGAGCAGTTCTTC. This translates into CASSLAGPTQYNEQFF.

This clonotype came up a few times. The chain couples TRBV5-1 to TRBJ2-1; 10 bases align to TRBD2. Per germline, CDR1 SGHRS and CDR2 YFSETQ. This CDR3 region has 16 residues. Germline trimming cut 0 bases from V and 4 bases from J; bases unmatched to any gene: 4. Here the CDR3 reads CASSLEPGLAYNEQFF. DNA of the CDR3: TGCGCCAGCAGCTTGGAACCGGGACTAGCGTACAATGAGCAGTTCTTC.

The rearrangement links TRBV4-2 to TRBJ1-2; D is undetermined. The CDR3 spans 15 residues. Germline V CDR1 and CDR2: LGHNA, YNFKEQ. Trimming cost V 0 bases and J 4 bases, with 12 bases left between them. DNA for the CDR3: TGTGCCAGCAGCCAAGATAAGGCCGGCCTCTATGGCTACACCTTC. Translation gives CASSQDKAGLYGYTF.

This clonotype was observed a single time. The genes are TRBV28 and TRBJ1-6; D possibly corresponds to TRBD1 (5 bases). V was shortened by 6 bases and J by 6 bases, with 15 bases between the two germline ends. The CDR3 is made up of 15 amino acids. Germline V CDR1 and CDR2: MDHEN, SYDVKM. The CDR3 loop reads CASSRWGRGNSPLHF. The CDR3 DNA reads TGTGCCAGCAGCCGGTGGGGACGGGGTAATTCACCCCTCCACTTT.

This clonotype appeared many times. This chain connects TRBV7-2 to TRBJ2-5; 14 nucleotides align to TRBD2. From germline, CDR1 is SGHTA and CDR2 FQGNSA. J was trimmed by 5 bases and V by 6 bases; bases with no gene match: 8. The CDR3 loop spans 16 amino acids. The CDR3 DNA follows: TGTGCCAGCAGTCTTGGACTAGCGGGAGGACAGGAGACCCAGTACTTC. Its protein is CASSLGLAGGQETQYF.

This clonotype was counted between two and nine times. This chain joins TRBV14 and TRBJ2-5; D is undetermined. The J call could be wrong; TRBJ2-7 is a better fit for the DNA end. In germline, CDR1 is SGHDN, CDR2 FVKESK. The CDR3 extends over 13 amino acids. The CDR3 bases are TGTGCCAGCAGCCAAGATTACGAGCGCGAGCAGTACTTC. Translation gives CASSQDYEREQYF.

This clonotype was detected only a few times. The chain carries TRBV12-5 and TRBJ1-5; D ambiguous. Trimming left V 0 bases short and J 2 bases short, with 11 bases between. The CDR3 is made up of 16 amino acids. Germline CDR1 LGHNT, CDR2 FRNRAP. CDR3 sequence reads: CASGLVGKMGNQPQHF. The CDR3 bases are TGTGCTAGTGGTTTGGTGGGGAAAATGGGCAATCAGCCCCAGCATTTT. Full variable domain (remainder filled in from reference TRBV12-5 and TRBJ1-5): DARVTQTPRHKVTEMGQEVTMRCQPILGHNTVFWYRQTMMQGLELLAYFRNRAPLDDSGMPKDRFSAEMPDATLATLKIQPSEPRDSAVYFCASGLVGKMGNQPQHFGDGTRLSIL.

This clonotype was counted only a few times. The gene calls are TRBV7-2 and TRBJ2-7; possible D gene TRBD2, 5 bases. This CDR3 contains 16 residues. V was trimmed by 0 bases and J by 2 bases, leaving 14 bases between them. The germline CDR1 and CDR2 sequences are SGHTA and FQGNSA. CDR3 in amino acids: CASSLAGSVKAYEQYF. The CDR3 coding sequence is TGTGCCAGCAGCTTAGCAGGGAGTGTTAAGGCCTACGAGCAGTACTTC.

The chain is built from TRBV6-5 and TRBJ1-4; 11 positions match TRBD1. V shed 8 bases and J 8 bases; nucleotides not matched to a gene: 7. CDR1 is MNHEY, CDR2 SVGAGI, per germline. The CDR3 is 14 amino acids. CDR3 in amino acids: CASGGDRGDEKLFF. In DNA, the CDR3 is TGTGCCAGCGGAGGGGACAGGGGGGACGAAAAACTGTTTTTT.

This sequence joins TRBV4-3 and TRBJ1-2; 8 nucleotides match TRBD1. Germline-derived CDR1 and CDR2 are LGHNA and YSLEER. After removal of 0 bases from V and 4 bases from J, the junction contained 7 bases not matched to a gene. The CDR3 is 16 residues long. CDR3 bases: TGCGCCAGCAGCCAAGAGGGGACAGGTTTTCTCTATGGCTACACCTTC. Amino acid sequence: CASSQEGTGFLYGYTF.

The chain has TRBV12-3 or TRBV12-4 and TRBJ1-1, with TRBD1 identical over 8 bases. The CDR3 consists of 13 residues. V was pared by 5 bases and J by 5 bases, with 4 bases of the junction left unmatched. The chain's CDR3 is CASSRTGRTEAFF. In DNA form, the CDR3 reads TGTGCCAGCAGTCGGACAGGGCGAACTGAAGCTTTCTTT.

The sample holds a few counts of this clonotype. The chain joins TRBV12-3 or TRBV12-4 to TRBJ2-7, with TRBD1 as a possible D gene (5 bases). V was clipped by 6 bases and J by 6 bases, with 15 bases between them. The CDR3 loop spans 13 amino acids. CDR3 residues: CASSPTARAEQYF. CDR3 sequence (DNA): TGTGCCAGCAGCCCGACAGCTAGAGCCGAGCAGTACTTC.

This clonotype was seen a handful of times. The chain has TRBV20-1 and TRBJ2-5, with 7 bases fitting TRBD1. Looked up from germline, CDR1 is DFQATT and CDR2 is SNEGSKA (reference sequence). The CDR3 consists of 13 residues. V shed 4 bases and J 3 bases; nucleotides not matched to a gene: 5. As DNA, the CDR3 is TGCAGTGCTATCCGGGACAGAAAAGAGACCCAGTACTTC. Translated, it gives CSAIRDRKETQYF.

This sequence joins TRBV20-1 and TRBJ2-1; tentative D call: TRBD2 (6 bases). Trimming removed 2 bases from V and 8 bases from J, with 25 bases in between. CDR3 size: 17 residues. Germline V CDR1 and CDR2: DFQATT, SNEGSKA (reference sequence). CDR3 sequence (DNA): TGCAGTGCTAGAAAACTGACACCGGGGACGGAGGGGTATGAGCAGTTCTTC. Its protein product is CSARKLTPGTEGYEQFF.

V usage is TRBV9 and J usage is TRBJ2-7, with 7 bases that match TRBD2. Per the germline V gene, CDR1 is SGDLS and CDR2 is YYNGEE. Trimming at V came to 5 bases and at J to 3 bases, leaving 5 bases not matched to a gene. The CDR3 runs to 13 residues. CDR3 nucleotides: TGTGCCAGCAGTCCCGGGACTAACTACGAGCAGTACTTC. It translates to CASSPGTNYEQYF. Full variable domain (missing parts from reference TRBV9 and TRBJ2-7): DSGVTQTPKHLITATGQRVTLRCSPRSGDLSVYWYQQSLDQGLQFLIQYYNGEERAKGNILERFSAQQFPDLHSELNLSSLELGDSALYFCASSPGTNYEQYFGPGTRLTVT.